This TCR beta chain appears in the sequencing data of a study of T cell clones after liver transplantation. Study-level background: Standard immunosuppression, with no induction, continued until 12-24 months after transplant. Tolerance: complete withdrawal held at least one year, liver enzymes staying within twice normal.

Profiled with immunoSEQ multiplex PCR; TCRdb holds only in-frame clones, not every one. The sample lists tens of thousands of clones, about 82% occurring once. The TCR comes from a human patient who received a liver transplant. Some T cells may be supplied by the graft donor. This specimen consisted of CD4+ T cells from blood, obtained 45 to 47 months after liver transplant.

The CDR3 sequence: CATSDRASYNEQFF. The CDR3 DNA is TGTGCCACCTCAGACAGGGCTTCTTACAATGAGCAGTTCTTC. The chain combines TRBV7-9 with TRBJ2-1; TRBD1 matches 7 bases. Germline CDR1 reads SEHNR; CDR2 reads FQNEAQ (reference sequence). The J segment lost 4 bases and the V segment lost 10 bases, leaving 10 bases of the junction unmatched. The CDR3 has 14 amino acids.